The following is a TCR beta chain sequence with its context. With 3 bases clipped from V and 6 bases from J, the junction kept 6 bases outside the gene matches. In germline, CDR1 is SGDLS, CDR2 YYNGEE. CDR3 length: 15 residues. This sample is part of a study of blood T cell repertoires in COVID-19. Study-wide background: Samples came from the United States, Italy and Spain, spanning acute and convalescent COVID-19. In each case, the material was cDNA or gDNA derived from T cells, B-cell-depleted T cells, or PBMCs.

The authors' processing: Reference gene primers were amplified, and this amplification served to estimate nucleated cell counts. Here immunoSEQ multiplex PCR was the method, and the copy in TCRdb shows in-frame clones only, minus some. Clone size and the V and J calls come from that table; the DNA yielded D and trimming. The table includes 120,000 or so clones, less than 85% detected once. The source of this sequence is a man between 45 and 60 years old with acute or convalescent COVID-19. The J gene is TRBJ2-1, the V gene TRBV9; 10 bases match TRBD2. The sample comprised peripheral blood. CDR3 residues: CASSASGGAANEQFF. The CDR3 coding sequence is TGTGCCAGCAGCGCGAGCGGGGGGGCCGCCAATGAGCAGTTCTTC.